These 28 T cell receptor beta chains were sequenced from one sample in a study of blood T cell repertoires in COVID-19. The data were produced by immunoSEQ multiplex PCR, yet TCRdb's version contains in-frame clones alone and is incomplete. The sample has over 150,000 clones, roughly 89% seen once; the top ten hold about 1%. Sample: peripheral blood. Source of these receptors: a woman younger than 30 who had recovered from COVID-19.

A single count supports this clone. The rearrangement links TRBV9 to TRBJ2-5; 7 nucleotides match TRBD1. Unmatched junction bases numbered 6, after V lost 0 bases and J lost 1 base. This CDR3 spans 16 amino acids. CDR1 SGDLS and CDR2 YYNGEE come from the germline V gene. DNA for the CDR3: TGTGCCAGCAGCGTAGAGGCGGCAGGGGGCCAAGAGACCCAGTACTTC. This encodes CASSVEAAGGQETQYF.

The genes are TRBV15 and TRBJ1-2; tentatively, D is TRBD1 (6 bases). The germline V gene encodes CDR1 LNHNV and CDR2 YYDKDF (reference sequence). V was pared by 1 base and J by 0 bases, with 6 bases between. This CDR3 contains 14 residues. CDR3 bases: TGTGCCACCAGCAGAGGACAGGCTAACTATGGCTACACCTTC. Its protein is CATSRGQANYGYTF.

This clone has just one count. The CDR3 loop is CASSQPGLAVRYTF. The CDR3 DNA reads as TGTGCCAGCAGCCAACCGGGACTCGCCGTCCGCTACACCTTC. The chain couples TRBV3-1 (or the pseudogene TRBV3-2) to TRBJ1-2; tentative D call: TRBD1 (5 bases). Trimming took off 2 bases at V and 9 bases at J, with 16 bases between the two ends. The germline V gene encodes CDR1 LGHDT and CDR2 YNNKEL (reference sequence). The CDR3 is 14 residues long.

The chain links TRBV9 to TRBJ1-1, with D possibly TRBD1 on 6 matching bases. The CDR3 has 14 residues. CDR1 and CDR2 (germline): SGDLS, YYNGEE. The ends were cut back, 3 bases at V and 3 bases at J, with 12 bases in the middle. CDR3 in DNA: TGTGCCAGCAGCGCCCCTACAGGGCACACTGAAGCTTTCTTT. The encoded protein is CASSAPTGHTEAFF.

V usage is TRBV6-2 or TRBV6-3 and J usage is TRBJ1-2, with a weak D call TRBD1 (6 bases). Between the trimmed V and J ends, which lost 2 bases and 7 bases, there was a span of 23 bases. The CDR3 is 17 amino acids. The germline CDR1 and CDR2 sequences are MNHEY and SVGEGT. As DNA, the CDR3 is TGTGCCAGCAGTTACGATACAGGGAAAATCCTGGTTGGTGGCTACACCTTC. It translates to CASSYDTGKILVGGYTF.

The chain joins TRBV5-4 to TRBJ2-5; 9 bases map to TRBD2. The CDR3 covers 14 residues. Germline-derived CDR1 and CDR2 are SGHNT and YYREEE (reference sequence). Trimming removed 2 bases from V and 2 bases from J; junction bases left unmatched: 1. Here the CDR3 DNA reads TGTGCCAGCAGCTTTGCGGGGGGGCAAGAGACCCAGTACTTC. It yields the protein CASSFAGGQETQYF.

The chain carries TRBV25-1 and TRBJ2-7; D unclear. CDR3 length equals 13 residues. The V gene's germline CDR1 is MGHDK and CDR2 SYGVNS. Deletions cut 1 base from V and 3 bases from J, with 7 bases between. CDR3 in amino acids: CASSESPGYEQYF. CDR3 DNA sequence: TGTGCCAGCAGTGAATCTCCGGGCTACGAGCAGTACTTC.

This chain joins TRBV23-1 and TRBJ2-7; no firm D call. TRBV23-1 is sorted into the ORF group, with uncertain function. V was cut by 4 bases and J by 3 bases, with 10 bases left in between. The CDR3 totals 13 residues. As DNA, the CDR3 is TGCGCCAGCAGTCCCCTCTCTAACTACGAGCAGTACTTC. Encoded protein: CASSPLSNYEQYF.

V is TRBV27 and J is TRBJ2-1, with 7 positions matching TRBD1. The ends lost 6 bases at V and 8 bases at J; junction bases unmatched: 4. Germline V gives CDR1 MNHEY, CDR2 SMNVEV (reference sequence). This CDR3 contains 12 residues. The CDR3 reads CASRTGWDEQFF. CDR3 coding DNA: TGTGCCAGCAGGACAGGGTGGGATGAGCAGTTCTTC.

The chain carries TRBV7-6 and TRBJ2-7; 10 bases match TRBD2. The length of the CDR3 is 15 residues. The germline V gene encodes CDR1 SGHVS and CDR2 FNYEAQ. Trimming took 5 bases from V and 4 from J; bases not matched to a gene: 8. The CDR3 reads CASSIIAGGRYEQYF. CDR3 nucleotides: TGTGCCAGCAGCATAATAGCGGGGGGACGGTACGAGCAGTACTTC. Full variable domain (remainder filled in from reference TRBV7-6 and TRBJ2-7): GAGVSQSPRYKVTKRGQDVALRCDPISGHVSLYWYRQALGQGPEFLTYFNYEAQQDKSGLPNDRFSAERPEGSISTLTIQRTEQRDSAMYRCASSIIAGGRYEQYFGPGTRLTVT.

The chain carries TRBV5-6 and TRBJ2-6; D gene uncertain. Trimming stripped 5 bases from V and 0 bases from J, with 12 bases between. CDR3 length equals 16 residues. Germline values: CDR1 SGHDT, CDR2 YYEEEE. CDR3 bases: TGTGCCAGCAGATCGATGATGAGCTCTGGGGCCAACGTCCTGACTTTC. Amino acid sequence: CASRSMMSSGANVLTF.

J is TRBJ1-2 and V is TRBV18, with TRBD1 matching 7 bases. CDR3 length: 15 residues. The V gene's germline CDR1 is KGHSH and CDR2 LQKENI. The trim removed 2 bases at V and 6 bases at J, leaving 9 bases unmatched. The CDR3: CASSPTDGTADGYTF. In nucleotides, the CDR3 is TGTGCCAGCTCACCAACCGATGGGACAGCGGATGGCTACACCTTC.

The rearrangement uses TRBV19 and TRBJ2-1, with TRBD2 matching over 7 bases. There are 13 residues in the CDR3. V dropped 5 bases and J dropped 4; count of bases not matched to a gene: 2. From germline, CDR1 is LNHDA and CDR2 SQIVND (reference sequence). The CDR3 protein is CASSERGYNEQFF. Here the CDR3 DNA reads TGTGCCAGTAGTGAGCGGGGATACAATGAGCAGTTCTTC.

The rearrangement links TRBV6-5 to TRBJ1-6; 9 bases match TRBD1. This CDR3 comprises 15 residues. V was clipped by 3 bases and J by 6 bases; unmatched bases: 3. Per germline, CDR1 MNHEY and CDR2 SVGAGI. This CDR3 is CASSYTGQGNSPLHF. The CDR3 coding sequence is TGTGCCAGCAGTTATACGGGACAGGGTAATTCACCCCTCCACTTT.

V is TRBV6-2 or TRBV6-3 and J is TRBJ2-7; 8 bases align to TRBD1. CDR1 is MNHEY, CDR2 SVGEGT, per germline. V lost 4 bases to trimming and J lost 1 base; unmatched junction nucleotides: 3. This CDR3 has 14 amino acids. The CDR3 DNA sequence: TGTGCCAGCAGTTGGGACAGGAGATCCTACGAGCAGTACGTC. Encoded protein: CASSWDRRSYEQYV.

This chain uses TRBV11-3 with TRBJ1-6; maybe TRBD1 (6 bases). CDR3 length: 15 residues. Germline CDR1 and CDR2: SGHNT and YENEEA. Trimming took 9 bases from V and 5 from J, leaving 17 bases between them. The CDR3 region has the DNA TGTGCCAGGGGGCCCTGGACAGTGAATAATTCACCCCTCCACTTT. Translating gives CARGPWTVNNSPLHF. The full variable domain, in which reference TRBV11-3 and TRBJ1-6 provide the parts outside the CDR3, is EAGVVQSPRYKIIEKKQPVAFWCNPISGHNTLYWYLQNLGQGPELLIRYENEEAVDDSQLPKDRFSAERLKGVDSTLKIQPAELGDSAVYLCARGPWTVNNSPLHFGNGTRLTVT.

V is TRBV4-3 and J is TRBJ1-3; D is undetermined. Trimming removed 1 base at V and 1 base at J, with 8 bases between. Looked up from germline, CDR1 is LGHNA and CDR2 is YSLEER. The CDR3 totals 15 residues. The CDR3 loop reads CASSQGAGSGNTIYF. The CDR3 bases are TGCGCCAGCAGCCAAGGTGCAGGTTCTGGAAACACCATATATTTT.

This chain connects TRBV19 to TRBJ2-7; 7 nucleotides agree with TRBD2. Germline V lookup: CDR1 LNHDA, CDR2 SQIVND (reference sequence). The CDR3 has 13 amino acids. The junction had 10 bases not matched to a gene; V was cut back by 10 bases and J by 4 bases. CDR3 nucleotides: TGTGCCACCCAACAATGGGGGGGGTACGAGCAGTACTTC. It encodes CATQQWGGYEQYF.

This clone was counted a single time. V is TRBV9 and J is TRBJ2-3; 11 positions agree with TRBD2. Looked up from germline, CDR1 is SGDLS and CDR2 is YYNGEE. This CDR3 has 16 amino acids. The junction had 7 bases not matched to a gene; V was cut back by 4 bases and J by 3 bases. DNA for the CDR3: TGTGCCAGCAGCCCAGTAGCGGGGGGGCCTACAGATACGCAGTATTTT. It codes for CASSPVAGGPTDTQYF.

This clone was seen a single time. V is TRBV13 and J is TRBJ1-2; tentative D call: TRBD1 (5 bases). The CDR3 totals 16 residues. Germline V CDR1 and CDR2: PRHDT, FYEKMQ (reference sequence). V shed 1 base and J shed 2 bases, with 14 bases lying between them. The CDR3 DNA is TGTGCCAGCAGCTTAGTGAAGGGGCCCCTGAACTATGGCTACACCTTC. It specifies CASSLVKGPLNYGYTF.

CDR3 bases: TGTGCCAGCAGCTTAGTGGCTAGCGGGGGGGCCCGGAATGAGCAGTTCTTC. This gives the protein CASSLVASGGARNEQFF. This rearrangement joins TRBV7-2 to TRBJ2-1; 12 bases are a match to TRBD2. CDR1 is SGHTA and CDR2 is FQGNSA in the germline V gene. The CDR3 is 17 residues long. With 1 base clipped from V and 7 bases from J, the junction kept 8 bases outside the gene matches. The entire variable domain, with the rest obtained from reference TRBV7-2 and TRBJ2-1, is as follows: GAGVSQSPSNKVTEKGKDVELRCDPISGHTALYWYRQSLGQGLEFLIYFQGNSAPDKSGLPSDRFSAERTGGSVSTLTIQRTQQEDSAVYLCASSLVASGGARNEQFFGPGTRLTVL.

This sequence joins TRBV18 and TRBJ1-6; 7 bases match TRBD1. The CDR3 totals 14 residues. Germline V CDR1 and CDR2: KGHSH, LQKENI. J was trimmed by 9 bases and V by 8 bases; bases with no gene match: 10. CDR3: CASTDRDSLSPLHF. The CDR3 nucleotides are TGTGCCAGCACCGACCGGGACAGCCTTTCACCCCTCCACTTT.

J is TRBJ1-1 and V is TRBV9, with TRBD1 matching 10 bases. The CDR3 extends over 14 amino acids. Germline CDR1 SGDLS, CDR2 YYNGEE. V lost 7 bases to trimming and J lost 4 bases; unmatched junction nucleotides: 7. The CDR3, as DNA: TGTGCCAGCCGCCGGGGGACAGGGGTCACTGAAGCTTTCTTT. Amino acids: CASRRGTGVTEAFF.

The CDR3 DNA is TGTGCCAGCGCGGGCGGAGCTAACTATGGCTACACCTTC. This translates into CASAGGANYGYTF. The V call is TRBV6-1, the J call TRBJ1-2; D unclear. Trimming left V 8 bases short and J 0 bases short, with 10 bases between. From germline, CDR1 is MNHNS and CDR2 SASEGT. The CDR3 runs to 13 residues.

V is TRBV3-1 (or the pseudogene TRBV3-2) and J is TRBJ2-1; 10 positions match TRBD1. The CDR3 is made up of 16 amino acids. CDR1 LGHDT and CDR2 YNNKEL come from the germline V gene (reference sequence). J lost 1 base, V lost 2 bases, and 2 bases had no gene match. CDR3 residues: CASSQWDRGSYNEQFF. The CDR3, as DNA: TGTGCCAGCAGCCAATGGGACAGGGGATCCTACAATGAGCAGTTCTTC.

The chain employs TRBV5-1 and TRBJ2-1, with 11 positions matching TRBD2. This CDR3 is 16 amino acids long. From germline, CDR1 is SGHRS and CDR2 YFSETQ. V gave up 3 bases and J gave up 3 bases; unmatched junction bases: 5. As DNA, the CDR3 is TGCGCCAGCAGCTACTCTAGCGGGGGGCGCTACAATGAGCAGTTCTTC. Its protein product is CASSYSSGGRYNEQFF.

This sequence joins TRBV13 and TRBJ2-2; 9 bases are shared with TRBD1. The CDR3 sequence is 20 residues long. Germline CDR1 and CDR2: PRHDT and FYEKMQ (reference sequence). V lost 5 bases to trimming and J lost 1 base; unmatched junction nucleotides: 17. CDR3 DNA sequence: TGTGCCAGCAGCAAACGAATAGGGACAGGGACACGGGAGAACACCGGGGAGCTGTTTTTT. It is translated as CASSKRIGTGTRENTGELFF.

A single count supports this clone. The rearrangement links TRBV3-1 (or the pseudogene TRBV3-2) to TRBJ2-5; TRBD1 agrees at 8 bases. This CDR3 spans 17 amino acids. V lost 4 bases to trimming and J lost 0 bases; unmatched junction nucleotides: 10. Germline CDR1 LGHDT, CDR2 YNNKEL (reference sequence). Here the CDR3 reads CASSPPGQELYQETQYF. The CDR3 region has the DNA TGTGCCAGCAGCCCTCCGGGACAGGAATTGTACCAAGAGACCCAGTACTTC.